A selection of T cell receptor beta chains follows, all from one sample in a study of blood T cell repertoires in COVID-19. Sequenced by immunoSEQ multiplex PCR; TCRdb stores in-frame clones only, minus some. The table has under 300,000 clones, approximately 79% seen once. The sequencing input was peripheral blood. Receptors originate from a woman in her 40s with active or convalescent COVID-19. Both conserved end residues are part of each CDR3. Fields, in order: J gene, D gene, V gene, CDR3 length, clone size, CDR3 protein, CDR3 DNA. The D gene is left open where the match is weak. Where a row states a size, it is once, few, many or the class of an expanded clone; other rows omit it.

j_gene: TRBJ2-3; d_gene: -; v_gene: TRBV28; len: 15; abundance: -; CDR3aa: CASLSVGGPTDTQYF; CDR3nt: TGTGCCAGCCTATCTGTCGGGGGGCCCACAGATACGCAGTATTTT
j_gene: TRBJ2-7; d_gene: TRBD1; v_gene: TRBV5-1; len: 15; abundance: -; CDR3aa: CASSLSWTGGYEQYF; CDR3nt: TGCGCCAGCAGCTTGTCCTGGACAGGGGGCTACGAGCAGTACTTC
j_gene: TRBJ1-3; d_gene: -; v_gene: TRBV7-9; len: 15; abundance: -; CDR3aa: CASLGKSSSGNTIYF; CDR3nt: TGTGCCAGCCTGGGCAAGTCCTCCTCTGGAAACACCATATATTTT
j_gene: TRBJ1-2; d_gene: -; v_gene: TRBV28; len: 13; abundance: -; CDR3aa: CASSLEQVHGYTF; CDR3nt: TGTGCCAGCAGTTTAGAACAGGTTCATGGCTACACCTTC
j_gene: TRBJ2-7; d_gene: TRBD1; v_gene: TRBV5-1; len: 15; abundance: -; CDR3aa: CASSAKQGAPVEQYF; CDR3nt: TGCGCCAGCAGCGCAAAACAGGGGGCGCCGGTCGAGCAGTACTTC
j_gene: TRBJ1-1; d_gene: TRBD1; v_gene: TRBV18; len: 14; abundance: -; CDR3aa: CASSVGQPNTEAFF; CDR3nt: TGTGCCAGCTCAGTGGGACAGCCAAACACTGAAGCTTTCTTT
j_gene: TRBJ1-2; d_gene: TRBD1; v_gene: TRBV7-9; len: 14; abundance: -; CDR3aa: CASSTDRGSYGYTF; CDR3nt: TGTGCCAGCAGCACCGACAGGGGGAGCTATGGCTACACCTTC
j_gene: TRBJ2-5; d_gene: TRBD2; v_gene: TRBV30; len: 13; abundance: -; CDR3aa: CAWLTSGMGTQYF; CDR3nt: TGTGCCTGGCTGACTAGCGGGATGGGGACCCAGTACTTC
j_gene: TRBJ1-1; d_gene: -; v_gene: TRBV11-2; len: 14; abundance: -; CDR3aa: CASSLQGAPSEAFF; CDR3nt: TGTGCCAGCAGCTTACAAGGGGCCCCGTCTGAAGCTTTCTTT
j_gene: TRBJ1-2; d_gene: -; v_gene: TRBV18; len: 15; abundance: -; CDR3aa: CASSPRGGDVYGYTF; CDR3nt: TGTGCCAGCTCACCACGAGGGGGGGACGTTTATGGCTACACCTTC
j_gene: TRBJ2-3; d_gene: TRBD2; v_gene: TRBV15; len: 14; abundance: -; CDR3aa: CATSAAGGTDTQYF; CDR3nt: TGTGCCACCAGCGCAGCGGGGGGCACAGATACGCAGTATTTT
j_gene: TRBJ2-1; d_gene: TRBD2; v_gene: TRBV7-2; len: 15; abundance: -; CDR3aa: CASSLMAGGPNEQFF; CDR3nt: TGTGCCAGCAGCTTAATGGCGGGGGGGCCCAATGAGCAGTTCTTC
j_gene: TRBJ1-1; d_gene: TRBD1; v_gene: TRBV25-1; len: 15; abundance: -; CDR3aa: CASSNYRGGNTEAFF; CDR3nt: TGTGCCAGCAGTAATTACAGGGGCGGGAACACTGAAGCTTTCTTT
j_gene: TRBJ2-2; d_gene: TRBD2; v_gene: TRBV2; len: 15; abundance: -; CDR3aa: CASSKLAGGTGELFF; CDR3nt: TGTGCCAGCAGTAAACTAGCGGGGGGTACTGGGGAGCTGTTTTTT
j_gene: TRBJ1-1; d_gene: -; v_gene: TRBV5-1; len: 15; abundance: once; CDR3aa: CASSDRGASRTEAFF; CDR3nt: TGCGCCAGCAGCGATCGGGGGGCCTCTCGCACTGAAGCTTTCTTT
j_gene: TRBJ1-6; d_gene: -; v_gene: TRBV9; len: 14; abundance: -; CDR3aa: CASSVAGDNSPLHF; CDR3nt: TGTGCCAGCAGCGTAGCTGGAGATAATTCACCCCTCCACTTT
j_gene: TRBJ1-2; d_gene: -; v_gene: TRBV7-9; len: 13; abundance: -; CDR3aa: CASSMGGIYGYTF; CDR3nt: TGTGCCAGCAGCATGGGGGGGATCTATGGCTACACCTTC
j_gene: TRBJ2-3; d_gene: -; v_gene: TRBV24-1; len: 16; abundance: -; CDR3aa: CATSDPGRGITDTQYF; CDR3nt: TGTGCCACCAGTGACCCTGGGAGGGGGATCACAGATACGCAGTATTTT
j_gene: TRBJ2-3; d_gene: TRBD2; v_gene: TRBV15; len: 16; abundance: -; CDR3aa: CATSRSGGASTDTQYF; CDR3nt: TGTGCCACCAGCAGGTCCGGGGGGGCAAGCACAGATACGCAGTATTTT
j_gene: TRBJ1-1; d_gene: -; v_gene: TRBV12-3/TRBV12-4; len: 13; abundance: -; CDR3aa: CASTEGQNTEAFF; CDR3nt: TGTGCCAGCACTGAGGGACAGAACACTGAAGCTTTCTTT
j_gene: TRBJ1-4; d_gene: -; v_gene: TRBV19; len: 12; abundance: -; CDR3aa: CAGRASNEKLFF; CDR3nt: TGTGCCGGGCGGGCGTCTAATGAAAAACTGTTTTTT
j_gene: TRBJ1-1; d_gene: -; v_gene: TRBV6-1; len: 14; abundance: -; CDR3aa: CASSEGEPNTEAFF; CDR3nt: TGTGCCAGCAGTGAGGGAGAACCGAACACTGAAGCTTTCTTT
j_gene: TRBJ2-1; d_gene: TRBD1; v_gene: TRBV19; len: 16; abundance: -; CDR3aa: CASSIQHGTGLREQFF; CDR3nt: TGTGCCAGTAGTATTCAGCACGGGACAGGTCTACGTGAGCAGTTCTTC
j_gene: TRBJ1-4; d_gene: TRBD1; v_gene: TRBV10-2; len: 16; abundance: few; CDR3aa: CASSERQGATNEKLFF; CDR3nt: TGCGCCAGCAGTGAAAGGCAGGGGGCAACTAATGAAAAACTGTTTTTT
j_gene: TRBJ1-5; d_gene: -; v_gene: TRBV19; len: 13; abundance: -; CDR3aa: CASSDRGYQPQHF; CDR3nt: TGTGCCAGTAGTGACAGAGGCTATCAGCCCCAGCATTTT
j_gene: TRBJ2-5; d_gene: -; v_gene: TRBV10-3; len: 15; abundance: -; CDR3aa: CAISDDGRLGETQYF; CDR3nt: TGTGCCATCAGTGATGACGGACGACTAGGGGAGACCCAGTACTTC
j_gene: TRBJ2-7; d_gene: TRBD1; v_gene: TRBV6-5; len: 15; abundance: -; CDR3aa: CASSLGTGLSYEQYF; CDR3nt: TGTGCCAGCAGCCTCGGGACAGGTCTCTCCTACGAGCAGTACTTC
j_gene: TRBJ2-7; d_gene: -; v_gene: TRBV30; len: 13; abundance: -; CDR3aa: CAWSRVRDYEQYF; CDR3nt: TGTGCCTGGTCCCGGGTAAGAGACTACGAGCAGTACTTC
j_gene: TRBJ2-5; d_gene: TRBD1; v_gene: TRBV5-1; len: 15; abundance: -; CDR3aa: CASSETQGALKTQYF; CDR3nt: TGCGCCAGCAGCGAAACACAGGGGGCATTGAAGACCCAGTACTTC
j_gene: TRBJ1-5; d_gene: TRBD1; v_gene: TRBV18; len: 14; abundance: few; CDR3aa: CASSSGQGAIPQHF; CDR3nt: TGTGCCAGCTCATCGGGACAGGGGGCGATCCCCCAGCATTTT
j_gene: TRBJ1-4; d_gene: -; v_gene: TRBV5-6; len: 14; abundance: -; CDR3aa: CASSLLGANEKLFF; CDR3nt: TGTGCCAGCAGCCTCCTAGGAGCAAATGAAAAACTGTTTTTT
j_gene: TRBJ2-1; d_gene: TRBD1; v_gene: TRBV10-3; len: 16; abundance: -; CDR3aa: CAISTQGADTYNEQFF; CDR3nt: TGTGCCATCAGTACACAGGGGGCAGACACCTACAATGAGCAGTTCTTC
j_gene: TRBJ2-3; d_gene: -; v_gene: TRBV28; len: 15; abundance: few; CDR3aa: CASTLARGAVNTQYF; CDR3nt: TGTGCCAGCACTTTGGCGCGGGGAGCAGTTAATACGCAGTATTTT
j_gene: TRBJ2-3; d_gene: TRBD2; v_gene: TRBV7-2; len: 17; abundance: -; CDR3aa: CASSLRASGGPLDTQYF; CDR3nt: TGTGCCAGCAGCTTAAGGGCTAGCGGGGGTCCGCTAGATACGCAGTATTTT
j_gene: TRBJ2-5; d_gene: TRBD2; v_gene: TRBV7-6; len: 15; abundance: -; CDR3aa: CASSPGLARRETQYF; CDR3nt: TGTGCCAGCAGTCCAGGACTAGCGCGTAGAGAGACCCAGTACTTC